These 7 T cell receptor beta chains share one sample of origin, sequenced in a study of shared T cell receptors in the human thymus. The assay was immunoSEQ multiplex PCR, and TCRdb's table has in-frame clones only and misses some. Of hundreds of thousands of clones listed, 75% to 80% were seen once; the top ten hold more than 0.01%. These data also formed part of another study, on human thymus T cells.

Sequencing was done on a sample of thymocytes. The receptors shown here come from a boy under two years old with a congenital heart defect.

The rearrangement links TRBV30 to TRBJ2-7; 7 bases are a match to TRBD2. CDR1 is GTSNPN, CDR2 SVGIG, per germline (reference sequence). Trimming cost V 5 bases and J 0 bases; bases outside gene matches: 7. The CDR3 sequence is 14 residues long. CDR3 bases: TGTGCCTGGGGAGCGGGATTGACCTCCTACGAGCAGTACTTC. This sequence encodes CAWGAGLTSYEQYF.

This clone appeared a few times. V and J are TRBV6-6 and TRBJ1-1; D unclear. Germline CDR1 reads MNHNY; CDR2 reads SVGAGI (reference sequence). The V and J ends lost 5 bases and 5 bases respectively, with 9 bases between them. The CDR3 has 12 amino acids. This chain's CDR3 is CASSRPRTEAFF. DNA of the CDR3: TGTGCCAGCAGTCGCCCCAGAACTGAAGCTTTCTTT.

The chain has TRBV11-3 and TRBJ1-2; TRBD1 aligns across 10 bases. In germline, CDR1 is SGHNT, CDR2 YENEEA. The trim removed 5 bases at V and 0 bases at J, leaving 9 bases unmatched. This CDR3 spans 17 amino acids. The CDR3 spells CASSLSTTGGANYGYTF. The CDR3 DNA is TGTGCCAGCAGCCTAAGTACGACAGGGGGCGCTAACTATGGCTACACCTTC.

The chain joins TRBV9 to TRBJ2-7; D possibly corresponds to TRBD1 (5 bases). V shed 4 bases and J shed 1 base, with 15 bases lying between them. The CDR3 runs to 15 residues. From germline, CDR1 is SGDLS and CDR2 YYNGEE. This CDR3 is CASSPSTDSSYEQYF. The DNA for the CDR3 is TGTGCCAGCAGCCCGTCGACAGACTCTTCCTACGAGCAGTACTTC.

This clone was found a few times. J is TRBJ1-5 and V is TRBV28, with TRBD1 as a possible D gene (5 bases). The length of the CDR3 is 18 residues. The germline V and J ends were trimmed by 6 bases and 0 bases, with 21 bases remaining between them. Germline CDR1 reads MDHEN; CDR2 reads SYDVKM. The CDR3 region has the DNA TGTGCCAGCAGCCAAGGGGCCCCGAAGCCATATAGCAATCAGCCCCAGCATTTT. This sequence encodes CASSQGAPKPYSNQPQHF.

V gene TRBV28 combines with J gene TRBJ2-7; 13 bases align to TRBD2. The CDR3 totals 14 residues. The germline V gene encodes CDR1 MDHEN and CDR2 SYDVKM. Unmatched junction bases numbered 1, after V lost 4 bases and J lost 4 bases. This CDR3 reads CASSSTSGRYEQYF. CDR3 DNA sequence: TGTGCCAGCAGTTCGACTAGCGGGAGGTACGAGCAGTACTTC.

This chain links TRBV2 with TRBJ2-7; a weak D match, TRBD1 (5 bases). Germline V gene lookup returns CDR1 SNHLY and CDR2 FYNNEI. This CDR3 is built from 13 residues. Trimming cost V 8 bases and J 3 bases, with 14 bases left between them. The CDR3 sequence: CASLTRENYEQYF. The CDR3 bases are TGTGCCAGCTTAACCAGGGAAAACTACGAGCAGTACTTC.